A selection of T cell receptor beta chains follows, all from one sample in a study of T cells after yellow fever vaccination. Using its own MiXCR run on the 5' RACE reads, TCRdb lists one record per CDR3 protein. The sample has around 100,000 distinct CDR3 sequences, roughly 8.4% seen once; the top ten hold around 25%. Sample: CD8+ T cells sorted from PBMCs, taken 45 days after the yellow fever booster vaccination. These receptors were collected from a man under 40 who received the YFV17D yellow fever vaccine. The CDR3 runs from the conserved cysteine through the conserved F or W. The D gene is left open where the match is weak. Expanded clones get a size class; other rows say once, few or many, or leave the size out.

>.|TRBJ2-2|.|TRBV28
CASSPPGTGTGELFF
TGTGCCAGCAGTCCTCCCGGGACGGGCACCGGGGAGCTGTTTTTT
>.|TRBJ2-1|many|TRBV11-2
CASSLGLAEQFF
TGTGCCAGCAGCTTAGGGCTAGCGGAGCAGTTCTTC
>.|TRBJ2-3|few|TRBV29-1
CSVDGVELTDTQYF
TGCAGCGTCGACGGAGTTGAACTCACAGATACGCAGTATTTT
>TRBD2|TRBJ2-1|.|TRBV20-1
CCARDWLAELNDEQFF
TGCTGCGCTAGAGATTGGCTAGCGGAGTTAAACGATGAGCAGTTCTTC
>TRBD1|TRBJ2-5|many|TRBV6-1
CASSQGGRETQYF
TGTGCCAGCAGCCAAGGGGGCCGGGAGACCCAGTACTTC
>TRBD2|TRBJ2-3|.|TRBV15
CATSRAGLAARDTQYF
TGTGCCACCAGCAGAGCGGGACTAGCAGCCCGGGATACGCAGTATTTT
>.|TRBJ2-2|many|TRBV12-3/TRBV12-4
CASGGGELFF
TGTGCCAGCGGGGGCGGGGAGCTGTTTTTT
>.|TRBJ2-1|.|TRBV5-6
CASSLDDYNEQFF
TGTGCCAGCAGCTTGGACGACTACAATGAGCAGTTCTTC
>TRBD2|TRBJ2-1|.|TRBV28
CASSLAGLAGGEAYNEQFF
TGTGCCAGCAGTTTGGCGGGACTAGCGGGAGGCGAAGCCTACAATGAGCAGTTCTTC
>.|TRBJ2-3|many|TRBV12-3/TRBV12-4
CASSSPGAADTQYF
TGTGCCAGCAGTTCTCCAGGGGCCGCAGATACGCAGTATTTT
>.|TRBJ1-1|.|TRBV20-1
CSAPGAFF
TGCAGTGCCCCTGGAGCTTTCTTT
>.|TRBJ2-2|.|TRBV14
CASSQDDIYTGELFF
TGTGCCAGCAGCCAAGACGACATCTACACCGGGGAGCTGTTTTTT
>.|TRBJ1-4|many|TRBV7-9
CASSPAVDEKLFF
TGTGCCAGCAGCCCGGCGGTGGATGAAAAACTGTTTTTT
>.|TRBJ1-1|many|TRBV6-5
CASSYSRGNTEAFF
TGTGCCAGCAGTTACTCCCGCGGCAACACTGAAGCTTTCTTT
>.|TRBJ2-6|few|TRBV2
CASSEALGANVLTF
TGTGCCAGCAGTGAAGCGCTTGGGGCCAACGTCCTGACTTTC
>TRBD2|TRBJ2-1|few|TRBV28
CASSLSREGNEQFF
TGTGCCAGCAGTTTATCGCGGGAGGGGAATGAGCAGTTCTTC
>.|TRBJ2-3|few|TRBV11-2
CASSLEAFLGPGTDTQYF
TGTGCCAGCAGCTTAGAGGCATTCCTAGGACCAGGCACAGATACGCAGTATTTT
>TRBD2|TRBJ2-7|many|TRBV6-2/TRBV6-3
CASSGPSGVYEQYF
TGTGCCAGCTCGGGGCCGAGCGGGGTCTACGAGCAGTACTTC
>TRBD1|TRBJ2-1|many|TRBV5-1
CASSLETGITHNEQFF
TGCGCCAGCAGCTTGGAGACAGGGATTACCCACAATGAGCAGTTCTTC
>TRBD2|TRBJ2-3|.|TRBV5-4
CASRFGGVDTQYF
TGTGCCAGCAGATTCGGGGGGGTAGATACGCAGTATTTT
>TRBD2|TRBJ2-7|many|TRBV6-2/TRBV6-3
CASSLQRELREQYF
TGTGCCAGCAGTCTCCAGCGGGAGTTGAGGGAGCAGTACTTC
>.|TRBJ2-1|many|TRBV2
CASDSVYNEQFF
TGTGCCAGCGATAGCGTCTACAATGAGCAGTTCTTC
>TRBD1|TRBJ2-1|many|TRBV28
CASSLGQGSYEQFF
TGTGCCAGCAGTCTTGGACAGGGGTCCTATGAGCAGTTCTTC
>TRBD1|TRBJ2-2|few|TRBV30
CAWSVQGAGELFF
TGTGCCTGGAGTGTCCAGGGGGCCGGGGAGCTGTTTTTT
>.|TRBJ1-1|many|TRBV5-1
CASSSLSLNTEAFF
TGCGCCAGCAGCTCACTATCCTTGAACACTGAAGCTTTCTTT
>TRBD2|TRBJ2-5|few|TRBV20-1
CSARGGAMTETQYF
TGCAGTGCCCGGGGGGGCGCGATGACGGAGACCCAGTACTTC
>.|TRBJ2-3|many|TRBV23-1
CASSQPPYRDGRTQYF
TGCGCCAGCAGTCAACCCCCCTACAGGGATGGACGTACGCAGTATTTT
>.|TRBJ2-6|many|TRBV5-1
CASSLTSGYSSGANVLTF
TGCGCCAGCAGCTTGACATCGGGTTATAGTTCTGGGGCCAACGTCCTGACTTTC
>.|TRBJ2-7|many|TRBV2
CATRRATYEQYF
TGTGCCACCCGTAGGGCTACCTACGAGCAGTACTTC
>TRBD2|TRBJ2-7|few|TRBV5-1
CASSGEGSPYEQYF
TGCGCCAGCAGCGGGGAGGGCAGTCCCTACGAGCAGTACTTC
>.|TRBJ1-1|many|TRBV7-9
CASSLGHSEAFF
TGTGCCAGCAGTCTGGGACACTCTGAAGCTTTCTTT
>TRBD1|TRBJ2-1|many|TRBV5-1
CASSLETGGYNEQFF
TGCGCCAGCAGCTTAGAGACAGGGGGGTACAATGAGCAGTTCTTC
>.|TRBJ2-7|.|TRBV20-1
CSARRMASEETFIYEQYF
TGCAGTGCTAGACGGATGGCTAGCGAGGAGACTTTTATCTACGAGCAGTACTTC
>.|TRBJ2-1|many|TRBV24-1
CATSDPDYNEQFF
TGTGCCACCAGTGATCCAGATTACAATGAGCAGTTCTTC
>.|TRBJ2-1|many|TRBV6-5
CASSYSRTGHTYNEQFF
TGTGCCAGCAGTTACTCGAGGACGGGGCACACCTACAATGAGCAGTTCTTC
>.|TRBJ2-7|.|TRBV19
CASSMGAPYEQYF
TGTGCCAGTAGTATGGGGGCCCCCTACGAGCAGTACTTC
>.|TRBJ2-1|many|TRBV27
CASSSPPSLADYNEQFF
TGTGCCAGCAGTTCCCCGCCAAGTTTGGCCGACTACAATGAGCAGTTCTTC
>.|TRBJ2-5|.|TRBV5-6
CASSLSQERETQYF
TGTGCCAGCAGCTTGAGTCAGGAACGGGAGACCCAGTACTTC
>.|TRBJ2-7|many|TRBV28
CASSLWQGGYEQYF
TGTGCCAGCAGTTTGTGGCAGGGGGGATACGAGCAGTACTTC
>TRBD1|TRBJ2-7|few|TRBV5-1
CASSSGTGGSYEQYF
TGCGCCAGCAGCAGCGGGACAGGGGGCAGCTACGAGCAGTACTTC
>TRBD1|TRBJ2-1|many|TRBV6-1
CASIRGTGWFHEQFF
TGTGCCAGCATCCGAGGGACAGGTTGGTTTCATGAGCAGTTCTTC
>TRBD2|TRBJ2-3|.|TRBV20-1
CSARSDRLAGGSDTQYF
TGCAGTGCTAGATCCGATCGACTAGCGGGAGGGTCAGATACGCAGTATTTT
>TRBD1|TRBJ2-5|.|TRBV23-1
CASSPPGGFETQYF
TGCGCCAGCAGCCCTCCAGGGGGCTTCGAGACCCAGTACTTC
>TRBD2|TRBJ2-3|many|TRBV30
CAWSVSVLQLAEPTDTQYF
TGTGCCTGGAGTGTTTCGGTACTGCAACTAGCGGAACCCACAGATACGCAGTATTTT
>TRBD2|TRBJ2-7|.|TRBV4-2
CASSQEWGGFYEQYF
TGTGCCAGCAGCCAAGAGTGGGGGGGATTCTACGAGCAGTACTTC
>.|TRBJ2-7|few|TRBV29-1
CAGGDSSYEQYF
TGCGCAGGGGGGGACAGCTCCTACGAGCAGTACTTC
>TRBD1|TRBJ2-1|many|TRBV12-3/TRBV12-4
CASSPTPGQGDQQFF
TGTGCCAGCAGCCCCACCCCGGGACAGGGGGACCAGCAGTTCTTC
>.|TRBJ1-1|.|TRBV7-9
CASSFHRLGYGTEAFF
TGTGCCAGCAGCTTTCACCGTCTGGGGTACGGCACTGAAGCTTTCTTT
>.|TRBJ1-2|many|TRBV12-3/TRBV12-4
CASSLSPSYGYTF
TGTGCCAGCAGTTTAAGCCCCAGCTATGGCTACACCTTC
>.|TRBJ2-1|many|TRBV20-1
CSARDPERPVVQFF
TGCAGTGCTAGAGATCCGGAGCGGCCCGTTGTGCAGTTCTTC
>TRBD2|TRBJ2-3|many|TRBV9
CASSVELAATDTQYF
TGTGCCAGCAGCGTAGAACTAGCGGCTACAGATACGCAGTATTTT
>.|TRBJ1-5|few|TRBV30
CAWNLGHDDQPQHF
TGTGCCTGGAATCTCGGACACGACGATCAGCCCCAGCATTTT
>.|TRBJ1-1|many|TRBV5-5
CASTRSRGGNTEAFF
TGTGCCAGCACCCGGTCTAGGGGGGGGAACACTGAAGCTTTCTTT